Presented here are 16 T cell receptor beta chains from one specimen sequenced in a study of cytomegalovirus exposure and HLA in healthy donors. The PCR used 60 Vbeta and 13 Jbeta primers. Data came from immunoSEQ multiplex PCR; TCRdb stores just in-frame clones and leaves some out. Here the sample spans roughly 110,000 clones, roughly 80% being singletons. The source material was PBMCs. The receptors come from a man younger than 40 in good health and CMV-seronegative.

J is TRBJ2-7 and V is TRBV6-5, with 7 bases identical to TRBD1. The CDR3 is 13 amino acids. Trimming cost V 5 bases and J 2 bases; bases outside gene matches: 3. Germline CDR1 MNHEY, CDR2 SVGAGI. The CDR3 DNA reads as TGTGCCAGCAGTCCGGGACAGACCTACGAGCAGTACTTC. Translating it yields CASSPGQTYEQYF.

V usage is TRBV2 and J usage is TRBJ2-3, with D hard to call. The CDR3 extends over 13 amino acids. V was trimmed by 2 bases and J by 1 base, leaving 4 bases between them. Germline CDR1 reads SNHLY; CDR2 reads FYNNEI. CDR3 sequence reads: CASSERGTDTQYF. Written as DNA, the CDR3 is TGTGCCAGCAGTGAACGGGGCACAGATACGCAGTATTTT.

The V call is TRBV5-4, the J call TRBJ1-2; D is unresolved. Trimming removed 7 bases at V and 0 bases at J, with 16 bases between. Germline values: CDR1 SGHNT, CDR2 YYREEE (reference sequence). This CDR3 spans 15 amino acids. The CDR3: CASPPPTDTNYGYTF. In nucleotides, the CDR3 is TGTGCCAGCCCCCCTCCAACAGACACTAACTATGGCTACACCTTC.

The chain joins TRBV12-5 to TRBJ2-1; 9 nucleotides agree with TRBD2. V shed 5 bases and J 12 bases; nucleotides not matched to a gene: 8. The CDR3 length is 13 residues. The germline V gene has CDR1 LGHNT and CDR2 FRNRAP. CDR3 sequence: CASGPGGGAGQFF. CDR3 DNA: TGTGCTAGTGGTCCCGGCGGGGGGGCAGGGCAGTTCTTC.

The chain combines TRBV2 with TRBJ1-2, with 7 positions matching TRBD1. V trimming: 7 bases; J trimming: 4 bases; junction bases outside the gene matches: 9. The CDR3 loop spans 14 amino acids. Germline loops: CDR1 SNHLY, CDR2 FYNNEI. CDR3 region: CASMRQGSGYGYTF. CDR3 in DNA: TGTGCCAGCATGAGACAGGGAAGTGGCTATGGCTACACCTTC.

The V and J genes are TRBV27 and TRBJ2-7; D perhaps matches TRBD2 (5 bases). V was shortened by 3 bases and J by 2 bases, with 8 bases between the two germline ends. Germline assignment: CDR1 MNHEY and CDR2 SMNVEV (reference sequence). The CDR3 totals 13 residues. The CDR3 reads CASSFGRAYEQYF. The CDR3 nucleotides are TGTGCCAGCAGTTTTGGGCGGGCCTACGAGCAGTACTTC.

CDR3 loop: CASSLSSGDEQYF. CDR3 nucleotides: TGTGCCAGCAGTTTATCCTCCGGGGACGAGCAGTACTTC. The chain has TRBV27 and TRBJ2-7; a weak D match, TRBD2 (5 bases). Germline V gene lookup returns CDR1 MNHEY and CDR2 SMNVEV (reference sequence). This CDR3 contains 13 residues. V lost 0 bases and J 5 bases, leaving 8 bases between the germline ends.

The chain combines TRBV5-1 with TRBJ2-7; 10 bases are a match to TRBD1. With 4 bases clipped from V and 3 bases from J, the junction kept 7 bases outside the gene matches. The CDR3 extends over 15 amino acids. The germline gives CDR1 SGHRS, CDR2 YFSETQ. CDR3 in amino acids: CASSAPGQGFYEQYF. CDR3 in DNA: TGCGCCAGCAGCGCCCCGGGACAGGGGTTCTACGAGCAGTACTTC.

As to this clone: A junction end diverges from the germline sequence, so it may reflect a read error. This chain joins TRBV19 and TRBJ2-1, with D perhaps TRBD1 (5 bases). Germline-derived CDR1 and CDR2 are LNHDA and SQIVND (reference sequence). The CDR3 has 15 amino acids. This CDR3 is CASSITRQIQWEQFF. The CDR3 DNA reads as TGTGCCAGCAGTATCACTCGACAGATACAATGGGAGCAGTTCTTC.

This clone was picked up one time. This sequence joins TRBV30 and TRBJ1-4; TRBD1 is a possible D gene (5 bases). V was clipped by 8 bases and J by 7 bases, with 14 bases between them. Per germline, CDR1 GTSNPN and CDR2 SVGIG (reference sequence). The CDR3 has 12 residues. The DNA for the CDR3 is TGTGCCAAGGCGGGGGATGGTGAAAAACTGTTTTTT. Its protein is CAKAGDGEKLFF.

The chain has TRBV9 and TRBJ1-1, with TRBD1 identical over 8 bases. The CDR3 is 15 amino acids. Germline assignment: CDR1 SGDLS and CDR2 YYNGEE. The V and J ends lost 4 bases and 1 base, in that order; junction bases with no gene match: 6. CDR3 amino acids: CASSFGQGRNTEAFF. The CDR3 DNA reads TGTGCCAGCAGCTTCGGACAGGGAAGGAACACTGAAGCTTTCTTT. The complete variable domain, with remaining parts taken from reference TRBV9 and TRBJ1-1, reads DSGVTQTPKHLITATGQRVTLRCSPRSGDLSVYWYQQSLDQGLQFLIQYYNGEERAKGNILERFSAQQFPDLHSELNLSSLELGDSALYFCASSFGQGRNTEAFFGQGTRLTVV.

The V call is TRBV18, the J call TRBJ1-1, with D unclear. The CDR3 length is 14 residues. V gave up 3 bases and J gave up 3 bases, with 11 bases separating them. Germline CDR1 is KGHSH and CDR2 is LQKENI. The CDR3 DNA follows: TGTGCCAGCTCACCGCGGGTCGGCGACACTGAAGCTTTCTTT. It is translated as CASSPRVGDTEAFF.

This chain uses TRBV13 with TRBJ1-1; D is undetermined. The CDR3 is made up of 15 amino acids. The germline V and J ends were trimmed by 5 bases and 1 base, with 14 bases remaining between them. Germline CDR1 is PRHDT and CDR2 is FYEKMQ (reference sequence). The DNA of the CDR3 is TGTGCCAGCAGCCGGCCCTGGCAGGCGAACACTGAAGCTTTCTTT. Its protein product is CASSRPWQANTEAFF.

J is TRBJ2-7 and V is TRBV27; 12 positions agree with TRBD2. This CDR3 has 15 amino acids. V trimming: 6 bases; J trimming: 4 bases; junction bases outside the gene matches: 7. Germline CDR1 and CDR2: MNHEY and SMNVEV (reference sequence). CDR3 sequence reads: CASRRASGRGYEQYF. DNA for the CDR3: TGTGCCAGCAGGAGGGCTAGCGGGAGGGGGTACGAGCAGTACTTC.

The chain combines TRBV27 with TRBJ1-1; TRBD1 might be the D (5 bases). The CDR3 is made up of 13 amino acids. The ends were cut back, 6 bases at V and 4 bases at J, with 12 bases in the middle. The germline V gene has CDR1 MNHEY and CDR2 SMNVEV (reference sequence). The CDR3 DNA is TGTGCCAGCAGCCAAACAGGTCTCACTGAAGCTTTCTTT. It translates to CASSQTGLTEAFF.

J is TRBJ1-1 and V is TRBV14; 8 bases align to TRBD1. J gave up 4 bases and V 4 bases, and 2 bases lay outside the gene matches. Germline assignment: CDR1 SGHDN and CDR2 FVKESK. CDR3 length equals 13 residues. The CDR3 loop reads CASSLDRATEAFF. CDR3 DNA sequence: TGTGCCAGCAGCCTGGACAGGGCCACTGAAGCTTTCTTT.